This is a list of T cell receptor beta chains from one sample in a study of blood T cell repertoires in COVID-19. Libraries were prepared by immunoSEQ multiplex PCR; TCRdb keeps only in-frame clonotypes and omits some of them. The sample carries over 110,000 clones, roughly 88% recorded once. Sequencing input: peripheral blood. The origin of the receptors is a man in his 60s with active or convalescent COVID-19. Each CDR3 is given with its conserved first and last residue. A D gene is named only where the DNA matches it firmly. A clone size is listed for some rows: how often the clone was seen (once, few, many), or a class if it is expanded.

>TRBV25-1|-|-|TRBJ2-1
CASRILSDEEQFF
TGTGCCAGCAGAATATTGAGCGATGAAGAGCAGTTCTTC
>TRBV11-3|TRBD1|-|TRBJ2-7
CASSSPRTGTGNKYEQYF
TGTGCCAGCAGCTCCCCGCGTACCGGGACAGGAAATAAATACGAGCAGTACTTC
>TRBV6-1|-|-|TRBJ1-2
CASSEFGRGDYGYTF
TGTGCCAGCAGTGAATTCGGGCGGGGTGACTATGGCTACACCTTC
>TRBV5-4|TRBD1|-|TRBJ2-7
CASSPPGQIYEQYF
TGTGCCAGCAGCCCTCCGGGACAGATCTACGAGCAGTACTTC
>TRBV6-2/TRBV6-3|-|-|TRBJ2-1
CASSSRGYNEQFF
TGTGCCAGCAGTTCCCGCGGCTACAATGAGCAGTTCTTC
>TRBV30|-|-|TRBJ1-4
CAWRVGAATNEKLFF
TGTGCCTGGAGGGTAGGGGCTGCAACTAATGAAAAACTGTTTTTT
>TRBV5-1|TRBD1|-|TRBJ1-2
CASSPDRAPGYTF
TGCGCCAGCAGCCCCGACAGGGCTCCTGGCTACACCTTC
>TRBV7-8|-|-|TRBJ2-4
CASSLPLGGIAKNIQYF
TGTGCCAGCAGCTTACCCCTGGGGGGTATAGCCAAAAACATTCAGTACTTC
>TRBV7-9|-|-|TRBJ2-2
CASSFLLANTGELFF
TGTGCCAGCAGCTTTCTACTAGCGAACACCGGGGAGCTGTTTTTT
>TRBV29-1|-|-|TRBJ1-3
CSVHPGYGGNTIYF
TGCAGCGTTCACCCGGGATATGGTGGAAACACCATATATTTT
>TRBV19|-|-|TRBJ1-6
CASSIRTENSPLHF
TGTGCCAGTAGTATACGGACAGAGAATTCACCCCTCCACTTT
>TRBV19|-|-|TRBJ2-1
CASSSRQGSSYNEQFF
TGTGCCAGTAGTTCGAGGCAGGGGAGCTCCTACAATGAGCAGTTCTTC
>TRBV18|-|-|TRBJ1-5
CASSPIGGDGNQPQHF
TGTGCCAGCTCACCGATAGGAGGGGATGGCAATCAGCCCCAGCATTTT
>TRBV7-2|TRBD1|-|TRBJ1-3
CASSLALGGSGNTIYF
TGTGCCAGCAGCTTAGCGTTAGGGGGCAGTGGAAACACCATATATTTT
>TRBV10-1|TRBD2|-|TRBJ2-3
CASSDDYGTSGGNTQYF
TGCGCCAGCAGCGACGACTATGGGACTAGCGGGGGGAATACGCAGTATTTT
>TRBV30|TRBD1|-|TRBJ1-5
CAWSVGTGRGGPQHF
TGTGCCTGGAGTGTCGGGACAGGGAGAGGTGGGCCCCAGCATTTT
>TRBV19|TRBD2|once|TRBJ2-5
CASSRSLAGGWETQYF
TGTGCCAGTAGTCGGTCGCTAGCGGGGGGTTGGGAGACCCAGTACTTC
>TRBV7-2|TRBD1|-|TRBJ1-1
CASSSTGVWAEAFF
TGTGCCAGCAGCTCCACAGGGGTATGGGCTGAAGCTTTCTTT
>TRBV14|TRBD2|-|TRBJ2-5
CASSQDNPSGVYQETQYF
TGTGCCAGCAGCCAAGATAACCCTAGCGGGGTTTACCAAGAGACCCAGTACTTC
>TRBV7-2|-|-|TRBJ1-2
CASRGESGGYTF
TGTGCCAGCCGGGGGGAAAGTGGTGGCTACACCTTC
>TRBV7-9|-|-|TRBJ1-1
CASRSGSGAFF
TGTGCCAGCAGGAGCGGAAGTGGAGCTTTCTTT
>TRBV7-6|TRBD2|-|TRBJ2-2
CASSLGLADLTGELFF
TGTGCCAGCAGCTTAGGTCTAGCGGACCTCACCGGGGAGCTGTTTTTT
>TRBV27|TRBD2|-|TRBJ2-7
CASSITGTNYEQYF
TGTGCCAGCAGTATTACCGGGACTAACTACGAGCAGTACTTC
>TRBV7-8|TRBD2|-|TRBJ2-2
CASSPELGGYTGELFF
TGTGCCAGCAGCCCCGAACTCGGGGGGTACACCGGGGAGCTGTTTTTT
>TRBV15|TRBD1|-|TRBJ2-2
CATTTPGQPTGELFF
TGTGCCACCACTACGCCGGGACAGCCCACCGGGGAGCTGTTTTTT
>TRBV3-1/TRBV3-2|TRBD1|-|TRBJ1-3
CASSQRGLGNTIYF
TGTGCCAGCAGCCAGAGGGGGCTTGGAAACACCATATATTTT
>TRBV12-3/TRBV12-4|-|few|TRBJ1-6
CASSFRGGSPLHF
TGTGCCAGCAGTTTTCGCGGCGGATCACCCCTCCACTTT
>TRBV7-8|-|-|TRBJ2-2
CASSFVAGVYTGELFF
TGTGCCAGCAGCTTTGTGGCAGGGGTTTACACCGGGGAGCTGTTTTTT
>TRBV19|TRBD1|once|TRBJ1-6
CASKNLRDRVSPLHF
TGTGCCAGTAAAAATCTCCGGGACAGGGTTTCACCCCTCCACTTT
>TRBV24-1|-|-|TRBJ2-2
CATSAQGLTGELFF
TGTGCCACCAGTGCCCAGGGGCTCACCGGGGAGCTGTTTTTT
>TRBV30|-|-|TRBJ2-6
CAWSPLTGRANVLTF
TGTGCCTGGAGTCCCCTAACAGGGAGGGCCAACGTCCTGACTTTC